Sequencing of this T cell receptor (beta chain) was carried out in a study of Tregs in tolerant kidney transplant recipients. V lost 1 base and J lost 2, with 9 bases in between. This CDR3 is 14 amino acids long. Germline V gene sequence: CDR1 LNHDA, CDR2 SQIVND (reference sequence). TCRdb keeps only in-frame clones here, not all; method: immunoSEQ multiplex PCR. The sample yields about 240,000 clones, about four fifths seen once. The chain recombines TRBV19 with TRBJ2-7; D call uncertain. Sequencing was done on a sample of CD4+ T cells from blood. The receptor comes from a human donor in good health. This CDR3 reads CASSIADTTYEQYF. CDR3 DNA sequence: TGTGCCAGTAGTATAGCTGACACCACCTACGAGCAGTACTTC.